These 16 T cell receptor beta chains came from one sample sequenced in a study of T cell responses to AZD1222 COVID-19 vaccine. Using immunoSEQ multiplex PCR, the repertoire was profiled, and TCRdb retains in-frame clones only, with some absent. Here the sample spans over 85,000 clones, about 85% being singletons. The source was peripheral blood, collected on day 0 of AZD1222 vaccination. Source of these receptors: an adult in good health.

The V and J genes are TRBV24-1 and TRBJ2-1, with 11 nucleotides matching TRBD1. Germline V lookup: CDR1 KGHDR, CDR2 SFDVKD. V was clipped by 5 bases and J by 7 bases; unmatched bases: 6. CDR3 length: 15 amino acids. This CDR3 reads CATSVRTGGRNEQFF. CDR3 bases: TGTGCCACCAGTGTTAGGACAGGGGGCCGGAATGAGCAGTTCTTC.

The rearrangement links TRBV19 to TRBJ1-4; 7 bases are a match to TRBD1. V lost 3 bases and J lost 8; bases outside the gene matches: 15. The germline V gene encodes CDR1 LNHDA and CDR2 SQIVND (reference sequence). The CDR3 is made up of 17 amino acids. Here the CDR3 reads CASSMGEEGAFEEKLFF. The CDR3 DNA reads as TGTGCCAGTAGTATGGGGGAGGAGGGGGCGTTTGAAGAAAAACTGTTTTTT.

The genes are TRBV12-3 or TRBV12-4 and TRBJ1-5; D uncertain. CDR3 size: 13 residues. V lost 8 bases and J 5 bases, leaving 13 bases between the germline ends. The chain's CDR3 is CASGGGLHQPQHF. In nucleotides, the CDR3 is TGTGCCAGCGGTGGAGGGCTCCATCAGCCCCAGCATTTT.

The rearrangement links TRBV2 to TRBJ1-1; D is undetermined. Germline V gene data show CDR1 as SNHLY and CDR2 as FYNNEI. The CDR3 contains 12 residues. V lost 2 bases to trimming and J lost 8 bases, with 9 bases between them. CDR3 DNA: TGTGCCAGCAGTGAATGGGCGGGGGAAGCTTTCTTT. Protein product: CASSEWAGEAFF.

The chain carries TRBV2 and TRBJ1-3; D not resolved. V lost 1 base and J lost 4, with 8 bases in between. This CDR3 region has 14 residues. The germline gives CDR1 SNHLY, CDR2 FYNNEI. CDR3 sequence reads: CASSEEDWGNTIYF. The CDR3 DNA sequence: TGTGCCAGCAGTGAAGAGGATTGGGGAAACACCATATATTTT.

The J gene is TRBJ1-6, the V gene TRBV4-3; D is undetermined. CDR1 is LGHNA, CDR2 YSLEER, per germline. Trimming removed 3 bases from V and 7 bases from J, with 16 bases in between. CDR3 length equals 16 residues. The CDR3 loop reads CASSQVHGNPNSPLHF. The CDR3 DNA reads TGCGCCAGCAGCCAGGTGCACGGCAACCCCAATTCACCCCTCCACTTT.

This chain joins TRBV12-5 and TRBJ1-1, with D unclear. The CDR3 covers 14 residues. V gave up 9 bases and J gave up 5 bases, with 19 bases separating them. Looked up from germline, CDR1 is LGHNT and CDR2 is FRNRAP. The DNA of the CDR3 is TGTGCTAGCCTCCAACGGACCCGCGGTACTGAAGCTTTCTTT. Its translation: CASLQRTRGTEAFF. Full variable domain (rest looked up from reference TRBV12-5 and TRBJ1-1): DARVTQTPRHKVTEMGQEVTMRCQPILGHNTVFWYRQTMMQGLELLAYFRNRAPLDDSGMPKDRFSAEMPDATLATLKIQPSEPRDSAVYFCASLQRTRGTEAFFGQGTRLTVV.

This chain connects TRBV3-1 (or the pseudogene TRBV3-2) to TRBJ2-1, with D hard to call. The CDR3 length is 15 residues. Trimming cost V 0 bases and J 9 bases, with 15 bases left between them. CDR1 LGHDT and CDR2 YNNKEL come from the germline V gene (reference sequence). The CDR3 spells CASSQDVVNGFEQFF. The CDR3 coding sequence is TGTGCCAGCAGCCAAGATGTGGTAAACGGGTTTGAGCAGTTCTTC.

This chain uses TRBV28 with TRBJ1-4; 7 bases fit TRBD1. The CDR3 length is 17 residues. Germline trimming cut 6 bases from V and 5 bases from J; bases unmatched to any gene: 15. CDR1 and CDR2 (germline): MDHEN, SYDVKM. The CDR3 loop is CASSSSTRGILNEKLFF. The CDR3 DNA follows: TGTGCCAGCAGCTCAAGCACCAGGGGGATACTCAATGAAAAACTGTTTTTT.

The V and J genes are TRBV28 and TRBJ2-7, with D possibly matching TRBD2 (6 bases). Germline V gene data show CDR1 as MDHEN and CDR2 as SYDVKM. This CDR3 region has 13 residues. CDR3 amino acids: CVSGAGTPYEQYF. As DNA, the CDR3 is TGTGTTTCCGGGGCAGGGACTCCCTACGAGCAGTACTTC.

The chain is built from TRBV6-1 and TRBJ2-1; D ambiguous. With 2 bases removed from V and 10 bases from J, the gap between germline ends came to 15 bases. The germline gives CDR1 MNHNS, CDR2 SASEGT. The CDR3 is made up of 14 amino acids. The CDR3 is CASSETPGPFEQFF. The CDR3 nucleotides are TGTGCCAGCAGTGAAACCCCCGGGCCGTTCGAGCAGTTCTTC.

V gene TRBV19 combines with J gene TRBJ1-6; D not certain. The ends were cut back, 5 bases at V and 6 bases at J, with 8 bases in the middle. This CDR3 spans 13 amino acids. Germline V gives CDR1 LNHDA, CDR2 SQIVND (reference sequence). The CDR3 DNA sequence: TGTGCCAGTAGTGGTAACATTAATTCACCCCTCCACTTT. Translating it yields CASSGNINSPLHF. The complete variable domain, with remaining parts taken from reference TRBV19 and TRBJ1-6, reads DGGITQSPKYLFRKEGQNVTLSCEQNLNHDAMYWYRQDPGQGLRLIYYSQIVNDFQKGDIAEGYSVSREKKESFPLTVTSAQKNPTAFYLCASSGNINSPLHFGNGTRLTVT.

The chain carries TRBV28 and TRBJ1-5; 7 nucleotides agree with TRBD1. V dropped 5 bases and J dropped 11; count of bases not matched to a gene: 15. This CDR3 comprises 15 residues. Germline lookup yields CDR1 MDHEN and CDR2 SYDVKM. The CDR3 loop is CASSLKGQIPWTQHF. Written as DNA, the CDR3 is TGTGCCAGCAGTCTGAAGGGACAGATCCCTTGGACCCAGCATTTT.

The chain recombines TRBV2 with TRBJ2-7; D uncertain. This CDR3 has 12 amino acids. Trimming shortened V by 7 bases and J by 7 bases, and 14 bases separated the two germline ends. The germline V gene has CDR1 SNHLY and CDR2 FYNNEI. The CDR3 DNA is TGTGCCAGCAAGGTTACGAGGTGGGAGCAGTACTTC. Protein: CASKVTRWEQYF.

The chain has TRBV7-2 and TRBJ1-1; D not resolved. V gave up 5 bases and J gave up 4 bases, with 14 bases separating them. The CDR3 runs 14 residues. CDR1 and CDR2 from the germline V gene are SGHTA and FQGNSA. CDR3 DNA sequence: TGTGCCAGCAGCGGCACACTTGGGATCACTGAAGCTTTCTTT. Amino acid sequence: CASSGTLGITEAFF.

The J gene is TRBJ2-3, the V gene TRBV27; D unclear. Trimming removed 8 bases from V and 0 bases from J, with 12 bases in between. This CDR3 contains 14 residues. From germline, CDR1 is MNHEY and CDR2 SMNVEV (reference sequence). In DNA, the CDR3 is TGTGCCAGCTCCCTCCGCCCTAGCACAGATACGCAGTATTTT. This gives the protein CASSLRPSTDTQYF.